What follows are 20 T cell receptor beta chains derived from one specimen sequenced in a study of T cell repertoires in cytomegalovirus infection (dated by TCRdb to about 2019). Sequencing was carried out with an Illumina HiSeq 1500. TCRdb reprocessed the public reads (quality trimming at Q25 with fastp, clone calling with MiXCR) and kept in-frame beta chains. For every CDR3 protein sequence, its rows merge into one entry that carries the most common genes and DNA. For this sample there are fewer than 300,000 distinct CDR3 sequences; roughly 23% appear just once. The ten largest clones capture more than 11% of the sample. Sequencing was performed on PBMCs. Receptors originate from a human donor in good health (CMV status not recorded). Some clones in this sample may be carry-over from other donors' samples.

The gene calls are TRBV7-2 and TRBJ2-7, with D possibly matching TRBD1 (6 bases). Trimming removed 6 bases from V and 4 bases from J, with 16 bases in between. Germline V CDR1 and CDR2: SGHTA, FQGNSA. This CDR3 is built from 14 residues. The CDR3 nucleotides read TGTGCCAGCAGTTACAGGGTGGGAGATTACGAGCAGTACTTC. Protein product: CASSYRVGDYEQYF.

The chain links TRBV6-2 or TRBV6-3 to TRBJ1-5, with TRBD1 as a possible D gene (6 bases). The CDR3 has 14 residues. V was pared by 7 bases and J by 6 bases, with 16 bases between. In germline, CDR1 is MNHEY, CDR2 SVGEGT. CDR3 region: CASNTAGAGQPQHF. The CDR3 nucleotides read TGTGCCAGCAACACGGCAGGGGCGGGTCAGCCCCAGCATTTT.

In this sample, this clonotype turned up many times. The chain employs TRBV12-3 or TRBV12-4 and TRBJ1-5, with a weak D call TRBD1 (5 bases). Trimming cost V 6 bases and J 4 bases, with 13 bases left between them. The CDR3 sequence is 14 residues long. CDR3 amino acids: CASSRDGVNQPQHF. CDR3 in DNA: TGTGCCAGCAGCCGGGACGGCGTAAATCAGCCCCAGCATTTT.

In this sample, this clonotype turned up many times. DNA of the CDR3: TGTGCCAGCAGTCCCTATGTGGGGTCCGTATACGAGCAGTACTTC. As protein: CASSPYVGSVYEQYF. The chain recombines TRBV7-2 with TRBJ2-7; unclear D gene. Between the trimmed V and J ends, which lost 6 bases and 4 bases, there was a span of 19 bases. Germline values: CDR1 SGHTA, CDR2 FQGNSA. This CDR3 contains 15 residues.

In this sample, this clonotype turned up a few times. The rearrangement joins TRBV5-4 to TRBJ2-3, with TRBD1 matching over 7 bases. From germline, CDR1 is SGHNT and CDR2 YYREEE (reference sequence). This CDR3 contains 13 residues. With 7 bases clipped from V and 3 bases from J, the junction kept 5 bases outside the gene matches. CDR3 sequence: CASRDSLTDTQYF. The CDR3 nucleotides read TGTGCCAGCCGGGACAGTTTGACAGATACGCAGTATTTT.

This clonotype occurred a few times. The genes are TRBV28 and TRBJ1-6; D gene ambiguous. Per germline, CDR1 MDHEN and CDR2 SYDVKM. With 3 bases removed from V and 6 bases from J, the gap between germline ends came to 12 bases. CDR3 length equals 15 residues. The CDR3, as DNA: TGTGCCAGCAGTTTCCCCGGAACGGTTAATTCACCCCTCCACTTT. Its translation is CASSFPGTVNSPLHF. The full variable domain, in which reference TRBV28 and TRBJ1-6 provide the parts outside the CDR3, is DVKVTQSSRYLVKRTGEKVFLECVQDMDHENMFWYRQDPGLGLRLIYFSYDVKMKEKGDIPEGYSVSREKKERFSLILESASTNQTSMYLCASSFPGTVNSPLHFGNGTRLTVT.

V is TRBV2 and J is TRBJ2-7, with D possibly TRBD1 on 6 matching bases. V lost 3 bases and J lost 4, with 13 bases in between. Per germline, CDR1 SNHLY and CDR2 FYNNEI. The CDR3 runs 14 residues. This CDR3 is CASSEDSSQYEQYF. The CDR3, as DNA: TGTGCCAGCAGTGAGGACAGTAGTCAATACGAGCAGTACTTC.

This rearrangement joins TRBV28 to TRBJ1-5; the D gene is possibly TRBD1 (6 bases). Trimming shortened V by 3 bases and J by 5 bases, and 11 bases separated the two germline ends. The CDR3 length is 14 residues. Germline assignment: CDR1 MDHEN and CDR2 SYDVKM. CDR3 nucleotides: TGTGCCAGCAGTTTGTGGGGGCCGTATCAGCCCCAGCATTTT. This translates into CASSLWGPYQPQHF.

The chain has TRBV2 and TRBJ2-3, with TRBD2 identical over 9 bases. V was clipped by 6 bases and J by 3 bases; unmatched bases: 7. The CDR3 contains 15 residues. Germline V gene lookup returns CDR1 SNHLY and CDR2 FYNNEI. DNA for the CDR3: TGTGCCAGCAGGAGGCGGGGGGGCCAGACAGATACGCAGTATTTT. As protein: CASRRRGGQTDTQYF.

In its sample, this clonotype was seen many times. As DNA, the CDR3 is TGTGCCAGCACGGACCAGGGGTCTGGGGCCAACGTCCTGACTTTC. Its translation is CASTDQGSGANVLTF. This rearrangement joins TRBV7-2 to TRBJ2-6, with D perhaps matching TRBD1 (6 bases). Germline CDR1 SGHTA, CDR2 FQGNSA. This CDR3 has 15 amino acids. V was shortened by 7 bases and J by 1 base, with 11 bases between the two germline ends.

This clonotype has a count of ten or more. The V gene is TRBV11-2, the J gene TRBJ2-5, with D unclear. The germline V gene encodes CDR1 SGHAT and CDR2 FQNNGV. The V end was cut by 6 bases, the J end by 3 bases, with 11 bases between. The CDR3 extends over 13 amino acids. CDR3 nucleotide sequence: TGTGCCAGCAGGTTGACCCATAAAGAGACCCAGTACTTC. The encoded protein is CASRLTHKETQYF.

This clonotype turned up a few times. V is TRBV4-3 and J is TRBJ2-2; the D gene is possibly TRBD2 (6 bases). This CDR3 has 15 residues. Germline lookup yields CDR1 LGHNA and CDR2 YSLEER. V shed 3 bases and J shed 2 bases, with 10 bases lying between them. CDR3 amino acids: CASSHPTSNTGELFF. The CDR3 DNA reads as TGCGCCAGCAGCCACCCGACTAGTAACACCGGGGAGCTGTTTTTT.

In this sample, this clonotype turned up a few times. The chain carries TRBV20-1 and TRBJ1-5; no clear D. The germline V gene encodes CDR1 DFQATT and CDR2 SNEGSKA (reference sequence). The V and J ends lost 2 bases and 9 bases respectively, with 11 bases between them. This CDR3 has 12 amino acids. DNA for the CDR3: TGCAGTGCTAGACACCTCTCGGGGCCCCAGCATTTT. Its protein is CSARHLSGPQHF.

V usage is TRBV10-3 and J usage is TRBJ2-1, with TRBD2 as a possible D gene (6 bases). This CDR3 region has 14 residues. V was pared by 5 bases and J by 6 bases, with 14 bases between. Germline V gene data show CDR1 as ENHRY and CDR2 as SYGVKD. CDR3 in amino acids: CAISPQEGLNEQFF. The CDR3 DNA is TGTGCCATCAGTCCACAGGAGGGTCTCAATGAGCAGTTCTTC.

This clonotype was observed a handful of times. This sequence joins TRBV6-6 and TRBJ2-3; 8 bases map to TRBD2. The CDR3 contains 16 residues. V shed 0 bases and J 5 bases; nucleotides not matched to a gene: 7. Germline V lookup: CDR1 MNHNY, CDR2 SVGAGI (reference sequence). CDR3: CASSYSTAGAGDTQYF. Written as DNA, the CDR3 is TGTGCCAGCAGTTACTCGACAGCGGGAGCGGGAGATACGCAGTATTTT.

This sequence joins TRBV28 and TRBJ1-5; D may be TRBD1 (5 bases). Trimming cost V 7 bases and J 9 bases, with 22 bases left between them. The length of the CDR3 is 15 residues. CDR1 is MDHEN, CDR2 SYDVKM, per germline. Written as DNA, the CDR3 is TGTGCCAGCAATATACCGGGACGGGACTTTTGGCCCCAGCATTTT. Its translation: CASNIPGRDFWPQHF.

The rearrangement uses TRBV28 and TRBJ1-5, with D uncertain. This CDR3 is 12 amino acids long. Trimming removed 5 bases at V and 5 bases at J, with 7 bases between. Germline CDR1 reads MDHEN; CDR2 reads SYDVKM. The CDR3 loop is CASSLGHQPQHF. In DNA form, the CDR3 reads TGTGCCAGCAGTCTCGGACATCAGCCCCAGCATTTT.

This clonotype was seen many times. V usage is TRBV5-4 and J usage is TRBJ2-3; 15 bases match TRBD2. V was clipped by 5 bases and J by 2 bases; unmatched bases: 9. Germline loops: CDR1 SGHNT, CDR2 YYREEE (reference sequence). The CDR3 contains 18 residues. The chain's CDR3 is CASSSGGTSGGNTDTQYF. The DNA of the CDR3 is TGTGCCAGCAGTTCGGGCGGGACTAGCGGGGGGAACACAGATACGCAGTATTTT.

This clonotype turned up a few times. J is TRBJ1-1 and V is TRBV28; D possibly corresponds to TRBD1 (5 bases). The CDR3 runs 13 residues. The V end lost 1 base, the J end lost 6 bases, and 9 bases lay between the germline ends. CDR1 and CDR2 from the germline V gene are MDHEN and SYDVKM. CDR3 bases: TGTGCCAGCAGTTTATCAGGGAGGGCTGAAGCTTTCTTT. Amino acid sequence: CASSLSGRAEAFF.

This clonotype came up a few times. The chain uses TRBV5-4 and TRBJ2-2; 8 bases are a match to TRBD1. Germline lookup yields CDR1 SGHNT and CDR2 YYREEE (reference sequence). Losses at the gene ends were 8 bases for V and 6 bases for J; bases not matched to a gene: 6. CDR3 size: 13 residues. CDR3 sequence (DNA): TGTGCCAGTGGACAGGGCAGGCCCGGGGAGCTGTTTTTT. This gives the protein CASGQGRPGELFF.